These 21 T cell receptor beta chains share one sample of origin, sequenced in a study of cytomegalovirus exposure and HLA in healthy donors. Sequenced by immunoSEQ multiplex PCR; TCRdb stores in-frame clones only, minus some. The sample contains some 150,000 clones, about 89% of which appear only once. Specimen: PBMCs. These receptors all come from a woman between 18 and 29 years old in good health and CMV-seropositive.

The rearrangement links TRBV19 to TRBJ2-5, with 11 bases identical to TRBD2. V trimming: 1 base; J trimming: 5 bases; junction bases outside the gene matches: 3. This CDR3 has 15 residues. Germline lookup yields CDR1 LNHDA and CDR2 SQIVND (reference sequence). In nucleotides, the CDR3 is TGTGCCAGTAGTATAGTAGCGGGAGGGTTCGAGACCCAGTACTTC. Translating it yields CASSIVAGGFETQYF.

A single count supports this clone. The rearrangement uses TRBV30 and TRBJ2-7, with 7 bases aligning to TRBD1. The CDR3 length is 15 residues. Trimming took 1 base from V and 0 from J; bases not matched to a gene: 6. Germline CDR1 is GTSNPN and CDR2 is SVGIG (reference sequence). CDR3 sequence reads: CAWSALTGLSYEQYF. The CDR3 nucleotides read TGTGCCTGGAGTGCGTTGACAGGGCTCTCCTACGAGCAGTACTTC.

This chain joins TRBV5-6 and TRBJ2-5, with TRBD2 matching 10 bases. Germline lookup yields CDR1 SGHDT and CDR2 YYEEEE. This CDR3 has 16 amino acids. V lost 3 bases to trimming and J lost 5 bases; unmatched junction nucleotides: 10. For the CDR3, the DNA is TGTGCCAGCAGCTCGCTGCTAGCGGGAGAGCAGGAGACCCAGTACTTC. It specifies CASSSLLAGEQETQYF. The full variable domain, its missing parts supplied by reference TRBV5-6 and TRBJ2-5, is DAGVTQSPTHLIKTRGQQVTLRCSPKSGHDTVSWYQQALGQGPQFIFQYYEEEERQRGNFPDRFSGHQFPNYSSELNVNALLLGDSALYLCASSSLLAGEQETQYFGPGTRLLVL.

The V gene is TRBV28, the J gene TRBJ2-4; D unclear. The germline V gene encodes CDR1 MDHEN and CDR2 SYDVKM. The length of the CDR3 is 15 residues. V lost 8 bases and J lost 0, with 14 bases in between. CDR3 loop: CASRSYRVAKNIQYF. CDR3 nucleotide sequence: TGTGCCAGCCGAAGTTATCGGGTAGCCAAAAACATTCAGTACTTC.

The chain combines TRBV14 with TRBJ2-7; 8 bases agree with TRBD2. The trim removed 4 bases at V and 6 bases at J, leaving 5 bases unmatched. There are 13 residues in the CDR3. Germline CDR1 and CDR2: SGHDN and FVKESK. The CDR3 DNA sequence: TGTGCCAGCAGCCTCATAGCGGGAACCGAGCAGTACTTC. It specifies CASSLIAGTEQYF.

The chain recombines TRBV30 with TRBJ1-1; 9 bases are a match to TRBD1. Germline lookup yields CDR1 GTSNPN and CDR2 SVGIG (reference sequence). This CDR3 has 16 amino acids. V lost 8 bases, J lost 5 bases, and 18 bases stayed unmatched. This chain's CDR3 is CASRSPKWGQGTEAFF. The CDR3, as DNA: TGTGCCAGCCGTAGCCCGAAGTGGGGACAGGGTACTGAAGCTTTCTTT.

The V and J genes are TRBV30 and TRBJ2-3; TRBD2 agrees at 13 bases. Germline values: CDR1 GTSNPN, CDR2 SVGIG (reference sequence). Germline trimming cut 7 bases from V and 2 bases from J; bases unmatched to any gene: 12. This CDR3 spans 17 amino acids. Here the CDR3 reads CASEKLAGGQPTDTQYF. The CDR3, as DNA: TGTGCCTCCGAAAAACTAGCGGGAGGGCAGCCCACAGATACGCAGTATTTT.

The CDR3 coding sequence is TGTGCCAGCAGCCAAGGACAGAGCTATGGCTACACCTTC. Amino acids: CASSQGQSYGYTF. The chain recombines TRBV7-9 with TRBJ1-2; a weak D match, TRBD1 (6 bases). This CDR3 is built from 13 residues. Germline values: CDR1 SEHNR, CDR2 FQNEAQ (reference sequence). The ends were cut back, 5 bases at V and 4 bases at J, with 11 bases in the middle.

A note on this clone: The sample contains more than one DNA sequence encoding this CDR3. CDR3 loop: CASSASNYGYTF. CDR3 in DNA: TGTGCCAGCAGCGCTAGTAACTATGGCTACACCTTC. The chain uses TRBV14 and TRBJ1-2, with no clear D. V was trimmed by 5 bases and J by 1 base, leaving 5 bases between them. CDR3 size: 12 residues. Per germline, CDR1 SGHDN and CDR2 FVKESK.

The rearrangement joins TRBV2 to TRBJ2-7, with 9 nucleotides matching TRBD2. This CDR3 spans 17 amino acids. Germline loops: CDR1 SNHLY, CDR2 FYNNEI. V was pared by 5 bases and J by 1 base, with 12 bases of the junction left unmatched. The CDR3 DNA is TGTGCCAGCAGTAACTCATTAGCGGGAGTAGGGTCCTACGAGCAGTACTTC. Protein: CASSNSLAGVGSYEQYF.

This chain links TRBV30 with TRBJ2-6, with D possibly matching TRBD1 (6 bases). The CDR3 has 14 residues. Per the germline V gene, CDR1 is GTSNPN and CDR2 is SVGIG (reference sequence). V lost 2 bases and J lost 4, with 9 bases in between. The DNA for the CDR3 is TGTGCCTGGAGTCCAGGGGACGGGGCCAACGTCCTGACTTTC. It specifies CAWSPGDGANVLTF.

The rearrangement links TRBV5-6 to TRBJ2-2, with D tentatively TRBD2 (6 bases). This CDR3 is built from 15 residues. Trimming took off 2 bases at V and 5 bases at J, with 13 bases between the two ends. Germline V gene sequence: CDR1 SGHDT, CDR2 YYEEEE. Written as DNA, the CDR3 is TGTGCCAGCAGCTTCGGCGGACTAAGGACCGGGGAGCTGTTTTTT. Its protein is CASSFGGLRTGELFF.

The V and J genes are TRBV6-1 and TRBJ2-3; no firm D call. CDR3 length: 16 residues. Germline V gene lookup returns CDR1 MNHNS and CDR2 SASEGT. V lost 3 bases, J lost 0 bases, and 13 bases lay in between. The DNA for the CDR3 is TGTGCCAGCAGTGATCTAGTCATCGGGAGCACAGATACGCAGTATTTT. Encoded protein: CASSDLVIGSTDTQYF.

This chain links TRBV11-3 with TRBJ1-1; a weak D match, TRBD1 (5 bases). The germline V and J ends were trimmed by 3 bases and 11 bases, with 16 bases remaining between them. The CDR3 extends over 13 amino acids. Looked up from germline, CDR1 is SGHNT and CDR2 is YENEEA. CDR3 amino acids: CASSFRDSRRAFF. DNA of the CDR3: TGTGCCAGCAGCTTTAGGGACTCCCGGCGGGCTTTCTTT.

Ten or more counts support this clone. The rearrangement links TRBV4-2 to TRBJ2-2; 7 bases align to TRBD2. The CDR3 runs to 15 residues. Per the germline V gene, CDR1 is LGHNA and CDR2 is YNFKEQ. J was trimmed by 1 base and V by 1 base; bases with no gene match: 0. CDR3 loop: CASSQASGNTGELFF. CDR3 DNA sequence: TGTGCCAGCAGCCAAGCTAGCGGGAACACCGGGGAGCTGTTTTTT.

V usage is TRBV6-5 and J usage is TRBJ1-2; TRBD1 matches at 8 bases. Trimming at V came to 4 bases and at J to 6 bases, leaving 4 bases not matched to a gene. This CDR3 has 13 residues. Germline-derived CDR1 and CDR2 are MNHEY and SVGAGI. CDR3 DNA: TGTGCCAGCAGTTGGACAGGGCTCGATGGCTACACCTTC. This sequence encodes CASSWTGLDGYTF.

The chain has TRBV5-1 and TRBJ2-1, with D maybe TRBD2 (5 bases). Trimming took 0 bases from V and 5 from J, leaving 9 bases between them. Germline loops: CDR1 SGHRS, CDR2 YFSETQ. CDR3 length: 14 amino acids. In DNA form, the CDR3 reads TGCGCCAGCAGCTTGGGGATTAGCGACAATGAGCAGTTCTTC. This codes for CASSLGISDNEQFF.

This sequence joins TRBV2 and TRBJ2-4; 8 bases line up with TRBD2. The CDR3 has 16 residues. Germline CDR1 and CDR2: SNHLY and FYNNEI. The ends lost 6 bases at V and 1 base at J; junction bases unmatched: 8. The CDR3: CASSGLAGGAKNIQYF. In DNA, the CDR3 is TGTGCCAGCAGCGGTCTAGCGGGTGGCGCCAAAAACATTCAGTACTTC. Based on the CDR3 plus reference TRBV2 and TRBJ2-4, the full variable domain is EPEVTQTPSHQVTQMGQEVILRCVPISNHLYFYWYRQILGQKVEFLVSFYNNEISEKSEIFDDQFSVERPDGSNFTLKIRSTKLEDSAMYFCASSGLAGGAKNIQYFGAGTRLSVL.

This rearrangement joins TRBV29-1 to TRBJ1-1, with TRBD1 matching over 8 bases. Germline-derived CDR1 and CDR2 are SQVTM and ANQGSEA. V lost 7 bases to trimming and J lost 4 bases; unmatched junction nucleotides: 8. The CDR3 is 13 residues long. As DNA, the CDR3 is TGCAGCGCCAGGACAGGGCAAGTCACTGAAGCTTTCTTT. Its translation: CSARTGQVTEAFF.

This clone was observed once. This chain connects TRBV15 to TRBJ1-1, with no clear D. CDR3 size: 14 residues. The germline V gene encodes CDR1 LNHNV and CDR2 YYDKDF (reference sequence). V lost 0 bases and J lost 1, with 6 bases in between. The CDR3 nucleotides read TGTGCCACCAGCAGAGATCCAGGGAACACTGAAGCTTTCTTT. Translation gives CATSRDPGNTEAFF. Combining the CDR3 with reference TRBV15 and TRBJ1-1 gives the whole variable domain DAMVIQNPRYQVTQFGKPVTLSCSQTLNHNVMYWYQQKSSQAPKLLFHYYDKDFNNEADTPDNFQSRRPNTSFCFLDIRSPGLGDTAMYLCATSRDPGNTEAFFGQGTRLTVV.

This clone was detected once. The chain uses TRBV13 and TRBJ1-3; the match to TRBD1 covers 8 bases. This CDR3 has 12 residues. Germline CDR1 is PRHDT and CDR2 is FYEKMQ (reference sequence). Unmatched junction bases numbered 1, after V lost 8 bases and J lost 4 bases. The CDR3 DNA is TGTGCCAGCCGGACAGGGGGAAACACCATATATTTT. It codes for CASRTGGNTIYF.